The TCR beta chain under discussion was sequenced for a study of blood T cell repertoires in COVID-19. Per the germline V gene, CDR1 is SQVTM and CDR2 is ANQGSEA. V shed 5 bases and J shed 7 bases, with 17 bases lying between them. This CDR3 has 14 amino acids. Sequenced by immunoSEQ multiplex PCR; TCRdb stores in-frame clones only, minus some. The sample includes about 280,000 clones, 88% of them seen just once. The sequence derives from a man aged 18 to 30 with active or convalescent COVID-19. Sequencing was done on a sample of peripheral blood. J is TRBJ1-4 and V is TRBV29-1; D is perhaps TRBD1 (6 bases). CDR3 DNA: TGCAGCGTTCATCCGACAGGAGGAGGTGAAAAACTGTTTTTT. Translated: CSVHPTGGGEKLFF.